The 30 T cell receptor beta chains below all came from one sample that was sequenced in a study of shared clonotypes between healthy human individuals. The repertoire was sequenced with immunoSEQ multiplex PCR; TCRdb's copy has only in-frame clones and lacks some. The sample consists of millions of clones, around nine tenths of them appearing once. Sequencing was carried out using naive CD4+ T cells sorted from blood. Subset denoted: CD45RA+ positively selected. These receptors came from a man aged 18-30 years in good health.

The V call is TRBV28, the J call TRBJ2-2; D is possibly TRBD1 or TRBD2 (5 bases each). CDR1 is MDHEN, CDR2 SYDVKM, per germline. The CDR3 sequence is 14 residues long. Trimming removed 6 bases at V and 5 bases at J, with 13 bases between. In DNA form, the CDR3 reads TGTGCCAGCAGGACCGGGACCATTACCGGGGAGCTGTTTTTT. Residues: CASRTGTITGELFF.

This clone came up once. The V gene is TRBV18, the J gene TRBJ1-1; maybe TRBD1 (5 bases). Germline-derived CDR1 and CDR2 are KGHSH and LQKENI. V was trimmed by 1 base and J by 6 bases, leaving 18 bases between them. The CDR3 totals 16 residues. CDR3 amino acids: CASSPLRDGSMAEAFF. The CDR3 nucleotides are TGTGCCAGCTCACCACTCCGGGACGGATCGATGGCTGAAGCTTTCTTT.

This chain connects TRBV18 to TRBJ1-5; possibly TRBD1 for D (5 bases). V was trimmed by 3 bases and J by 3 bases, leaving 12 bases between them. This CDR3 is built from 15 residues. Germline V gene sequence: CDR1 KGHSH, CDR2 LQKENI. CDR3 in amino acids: CASSPEGQYNQPQHF. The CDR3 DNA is TGTGCCAGCTCACCGGAGGGGCAGTACAATCAGCCCCAGCATTTT. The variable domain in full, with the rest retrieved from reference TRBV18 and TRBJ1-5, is NAGVMQNPRHLVRRRGQEARLRCSPMKGHSHVYWYRQLPEEGLKFMVYLQKENIIDESGMPKERFSAEFPKEGPSILRIQQVVRGDSAAYFCASSPEGQYNQPQHFGDGTRLSIL.

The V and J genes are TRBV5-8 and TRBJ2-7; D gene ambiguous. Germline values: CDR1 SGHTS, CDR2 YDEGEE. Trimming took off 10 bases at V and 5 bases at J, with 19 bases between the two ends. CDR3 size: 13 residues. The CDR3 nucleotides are TGTGCCTCCACTCGGGTTAGGGCGGACGAGCAGTACTTC. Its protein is CASTRVRADEQYF. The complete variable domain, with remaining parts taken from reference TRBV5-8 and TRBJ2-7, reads EAGVTQSPTHLIKTRGQQATLRCSPISGHTSVYWYQQALGLGLQFLLWYDEGEERNRGNFPPRFSGRQFPNYSSELNVNALELEDSALYLCASTRVRADEQYFGPGTRLTVT.

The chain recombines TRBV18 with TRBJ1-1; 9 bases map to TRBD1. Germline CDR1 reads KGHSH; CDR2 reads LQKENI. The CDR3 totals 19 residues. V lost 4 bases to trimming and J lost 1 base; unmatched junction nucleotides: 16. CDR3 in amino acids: CASSRSTGGGKGENTEAFF. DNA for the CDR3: TGTGCCAGCTCACGATCCACAGGGGGCGGTAAGGGAGAGAACACTGAAGCTTTCTTT.

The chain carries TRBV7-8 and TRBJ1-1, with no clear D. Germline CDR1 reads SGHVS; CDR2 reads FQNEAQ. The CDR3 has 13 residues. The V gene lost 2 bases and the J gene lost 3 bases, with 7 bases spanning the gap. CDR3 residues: CASSLLLDTEAFF. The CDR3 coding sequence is TGTGCCAGCAGCTTATTACTGGACACTGAAGCTTTCTTT. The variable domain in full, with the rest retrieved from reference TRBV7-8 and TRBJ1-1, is GAGVSQSPRYKVAKRGQDVALRCDPISGHVSLFWYQQALGQGPEFLTYFQNEAQLDKSGLPSDRFFAERPEGSVSTLKIQRTQQEDSAVYLCASSLLLDTEAFFGQGTRLTVV.

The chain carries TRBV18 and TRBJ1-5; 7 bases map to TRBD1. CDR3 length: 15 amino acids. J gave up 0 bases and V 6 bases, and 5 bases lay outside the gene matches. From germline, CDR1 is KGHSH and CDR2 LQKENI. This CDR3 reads CASSRGTDSNQPQHF. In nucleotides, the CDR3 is TGTGCCAGCTCGCGCGGGACAGATAGCAATCAGCCCCAGCATTTT.

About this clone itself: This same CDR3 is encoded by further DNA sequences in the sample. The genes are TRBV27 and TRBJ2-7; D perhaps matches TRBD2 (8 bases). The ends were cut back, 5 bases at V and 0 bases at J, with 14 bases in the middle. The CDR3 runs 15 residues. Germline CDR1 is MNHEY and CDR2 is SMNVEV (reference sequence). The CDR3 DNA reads TGTGCCAGCAGTCCGGGAGGGGGCCGCTCCTACGAGCAGTACTTC. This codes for CASSPGGGRSYEQYF.

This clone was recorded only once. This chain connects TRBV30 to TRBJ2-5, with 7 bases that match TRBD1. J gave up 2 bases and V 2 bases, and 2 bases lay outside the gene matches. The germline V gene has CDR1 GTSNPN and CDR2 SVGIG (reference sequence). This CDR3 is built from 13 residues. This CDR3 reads CAWSQGQQETQYF. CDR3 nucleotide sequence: TGTGCCTGGAGTCAGGGACAGCAAGAGACCCAGTACTTC.

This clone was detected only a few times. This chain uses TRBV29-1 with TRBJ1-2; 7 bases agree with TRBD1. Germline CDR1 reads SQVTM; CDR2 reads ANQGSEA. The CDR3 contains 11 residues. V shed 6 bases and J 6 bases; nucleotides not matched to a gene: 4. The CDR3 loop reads CSVYGTDGYTF. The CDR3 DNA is TGCAGCGTGTACGGGACAGATGGCTACACCTTC.

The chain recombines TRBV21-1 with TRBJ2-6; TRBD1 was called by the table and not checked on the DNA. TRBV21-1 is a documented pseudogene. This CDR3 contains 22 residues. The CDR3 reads CASSKAKLLTGSPWIGANVLTF. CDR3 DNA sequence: TGTGCCAGCAGCAAAGCTAAATTACTGACAGGGTCCCCCTGGATAGGGGCCAACGTCCTGACTTTC.

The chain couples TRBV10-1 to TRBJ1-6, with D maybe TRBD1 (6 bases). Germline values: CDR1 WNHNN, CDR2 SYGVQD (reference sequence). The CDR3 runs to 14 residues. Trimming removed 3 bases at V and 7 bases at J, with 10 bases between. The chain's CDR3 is CASSERTVNSPLHF. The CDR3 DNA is TGCGCCAGCAGTGAACGGACAGTGAATTCACCCCTCCACTTT.

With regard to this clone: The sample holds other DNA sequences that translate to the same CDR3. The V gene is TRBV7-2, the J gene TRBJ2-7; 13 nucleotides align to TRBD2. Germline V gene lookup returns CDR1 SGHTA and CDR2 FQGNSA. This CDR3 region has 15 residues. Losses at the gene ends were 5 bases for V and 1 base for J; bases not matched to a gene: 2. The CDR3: CASSRGLAGSYEQYF. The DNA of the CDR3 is TGTGCCAGCAGCCGGGGACTAGCGGGGTCCTACGAGCAGTACTTC.

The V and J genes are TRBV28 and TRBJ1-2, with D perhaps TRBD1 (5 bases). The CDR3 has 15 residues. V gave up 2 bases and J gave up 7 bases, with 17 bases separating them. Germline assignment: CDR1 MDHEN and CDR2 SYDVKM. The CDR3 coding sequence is TGTGCCAGCAGTTTACTAACGGGGGTACGGTTTGGCTACACCTTC. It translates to CASSLLTGVRFGYTF.

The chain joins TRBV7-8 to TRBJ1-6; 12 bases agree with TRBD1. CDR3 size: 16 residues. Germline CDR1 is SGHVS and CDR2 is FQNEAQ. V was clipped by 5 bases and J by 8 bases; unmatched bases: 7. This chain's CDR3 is CASSPGTGGVYSPLHF. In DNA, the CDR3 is TGTGCCAGCAGCCCGGGGACAGGGGGCGTTTATTCACCCCTCCACTTT.

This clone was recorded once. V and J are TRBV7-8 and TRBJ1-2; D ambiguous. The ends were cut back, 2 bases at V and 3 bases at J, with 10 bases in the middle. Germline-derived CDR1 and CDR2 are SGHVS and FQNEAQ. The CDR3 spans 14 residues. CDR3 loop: CASSLPDVDYGYTF. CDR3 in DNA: TGTGCCAGCAGCTTACCTGACGTCGACTATGGCTACACCTTC.

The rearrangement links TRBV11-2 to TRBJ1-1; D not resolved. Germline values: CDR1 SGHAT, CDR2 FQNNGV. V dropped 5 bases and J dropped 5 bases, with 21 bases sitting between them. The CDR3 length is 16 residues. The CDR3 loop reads CASSPAGSLVRTEAFF. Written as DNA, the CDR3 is TGTGCCAGCAGCCCGGCGGGGTCCTTGGTCCGAACTGAAGCTTTCTTT.

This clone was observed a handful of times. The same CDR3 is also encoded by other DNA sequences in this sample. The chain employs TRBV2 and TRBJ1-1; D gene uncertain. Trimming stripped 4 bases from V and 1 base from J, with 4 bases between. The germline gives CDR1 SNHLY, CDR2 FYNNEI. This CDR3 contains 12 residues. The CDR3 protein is CASSVENTEAFF. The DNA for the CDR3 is TGTGCCAGCAGTGTTGAGAACACTGAAGCTTTCTTT.

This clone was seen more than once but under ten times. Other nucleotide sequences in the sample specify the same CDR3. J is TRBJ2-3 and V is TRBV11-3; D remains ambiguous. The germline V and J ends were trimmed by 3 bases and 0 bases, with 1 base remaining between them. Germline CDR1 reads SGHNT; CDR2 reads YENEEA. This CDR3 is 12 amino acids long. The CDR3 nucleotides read TGTGCCAGCAGCTTGAGCACAGATACGCAGTATTTT. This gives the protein CASSLSTDTQYF.

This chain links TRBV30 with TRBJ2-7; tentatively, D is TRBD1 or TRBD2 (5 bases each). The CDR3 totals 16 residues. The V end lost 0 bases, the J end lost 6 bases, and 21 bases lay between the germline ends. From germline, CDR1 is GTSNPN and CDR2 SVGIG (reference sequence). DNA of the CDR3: TGTGCCTGGAGTGTCGGAATCGGGACCCGCCGGGGCGAGCAGTACTTC. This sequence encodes CAWSVGIGTRRGEQYF.

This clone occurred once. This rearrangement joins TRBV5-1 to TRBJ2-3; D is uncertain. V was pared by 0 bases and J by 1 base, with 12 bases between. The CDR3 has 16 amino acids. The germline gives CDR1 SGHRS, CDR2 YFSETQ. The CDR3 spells CASSLAPGARTDTQYF. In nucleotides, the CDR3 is TGCGCCAGCAGCTTGGCCCCCGGTGCACGCACAGATACGCAGTATTTT.

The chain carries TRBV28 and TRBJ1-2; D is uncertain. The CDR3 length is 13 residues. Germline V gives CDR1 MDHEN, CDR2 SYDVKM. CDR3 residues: CAGVRPGDMGYTF. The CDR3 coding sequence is TGTGCTGGGGTCCGTCCCGGCGATATGGGCTACACCTTC.

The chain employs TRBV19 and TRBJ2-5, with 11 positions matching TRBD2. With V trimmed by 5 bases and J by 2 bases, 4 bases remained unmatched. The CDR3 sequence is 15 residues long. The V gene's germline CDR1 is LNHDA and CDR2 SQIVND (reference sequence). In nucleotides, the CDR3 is TGTGCCAGTAGTCAACTAGCGGGAGATCAAGAGACCCAGTACTTC. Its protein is CASSQLAGDQETQYF.

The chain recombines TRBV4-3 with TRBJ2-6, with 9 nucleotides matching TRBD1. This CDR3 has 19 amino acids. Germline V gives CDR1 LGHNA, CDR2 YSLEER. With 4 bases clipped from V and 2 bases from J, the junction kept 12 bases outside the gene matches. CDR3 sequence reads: CASSLFAGTGLTGANVLTF. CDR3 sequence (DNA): TGCGCCAGCAGCCTATTCGCGGGGACAGGGCTAACTGGGGCCAACGTCCTGACTTTC.

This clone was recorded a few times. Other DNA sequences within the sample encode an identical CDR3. The CDR3 loop is CASSPDPNQPQHF. In DNA, the CDR3 is TGTGCCAGCTCGCCGGATCCGAATCAGCCCCAGCATTTT. The chain carries TRBV18 and TRBJ1-5; unclear D gene. Germline V gives CDR1 KGHSH, CDR2 LQKENI. V dropped 6 bases and J dropped 4 bases, with 10 bases sitting between them. The CDR3 consists of 13 residues.

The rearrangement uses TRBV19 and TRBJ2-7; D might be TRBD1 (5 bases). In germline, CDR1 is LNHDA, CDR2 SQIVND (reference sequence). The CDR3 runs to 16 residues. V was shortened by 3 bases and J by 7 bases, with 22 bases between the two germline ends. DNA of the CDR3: TGTGCCAGTAGTATGGACCGACAGAGTGTCGCGGTTGAGCAGTACTTC. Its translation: CASSMDRQSVAVEQYF. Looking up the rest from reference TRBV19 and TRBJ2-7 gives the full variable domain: DGGITQSPKYLFRKEGQNVTLSCEQNLNHDAMYWYRQDPGQGLRLIYYSQIVNDFQKGDIAEGYSVSREKKESFPLTVTSAQKNPTAFYLCASSMDRQSVAVEQYFGPGTRLTVT.

CDR3: CASSQEWDTQYF. The CDR3 region has the DNA TGTGCCAGCAGCCAAGAATGGGATACGCAGTATTTT. This sequence joins TRBV4-2 and TRBJ2-3; D not certain. V lost 0 bases to trimming and J lost 6 bases, with 4 bases between them. The CDR3 runs 12 residues. Germline-derived CDR1 and CDR2 are LGHNA and YNFKEQ.

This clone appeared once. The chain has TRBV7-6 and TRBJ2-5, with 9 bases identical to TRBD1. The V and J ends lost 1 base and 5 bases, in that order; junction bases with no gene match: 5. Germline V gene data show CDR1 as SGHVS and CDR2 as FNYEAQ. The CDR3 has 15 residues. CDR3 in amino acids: CASSLGFGTGETQYF. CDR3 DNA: TGTGCCAGCAGCTTAGGGTTCGGGACAGGGGAGACCCAGTACTTC.

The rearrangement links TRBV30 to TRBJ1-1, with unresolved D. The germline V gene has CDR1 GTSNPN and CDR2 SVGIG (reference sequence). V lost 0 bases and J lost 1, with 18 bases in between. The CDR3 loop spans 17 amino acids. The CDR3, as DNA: TGTGCCTGGAGTGTAAATCCCCCGGCAGGCAAGAACACTGAAGCTTTCTTT. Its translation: CAWSVNPPAGKNTEAFF.

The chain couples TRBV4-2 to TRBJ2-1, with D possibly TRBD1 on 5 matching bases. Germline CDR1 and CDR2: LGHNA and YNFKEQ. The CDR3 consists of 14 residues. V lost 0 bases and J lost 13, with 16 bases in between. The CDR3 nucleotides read TGTGCCAGCAGCCAAGATTTTGGCAGGGCTCGACAGTTCTTC. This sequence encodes CASSQDFGRARQFF.